This T cell receptor beta chain was sequenced for a study of T cells after yellow fever vaccination (dated by TCRdb to about 2019). Some background on the complete study: Libraries from fractions with low cell numbers were prepared with the SMART-Seq v4 Ultra Low Input RNA kit. Two healthy male donors made up the cohort, one aged 18 to 29 years and the other aged 30 to 40 years. To follow T-cell clones before and after both primary and booster YFV17D yellow fever vaccination, bulk TCR alpha and beta repertoires underwent longitudinal sequencing. Blood samples were taken at several timepoints before and after primary and secondary immunization, and bulk PBMC replicates and cell subsets were isolated.

In the germline V gene (reference sequence), CDR1 corresponds to LNHDA and CDR2 to SQIVND. Deletion took 3 bases off V and 0 bases off J, with a span of 10 bases between the germline ends. The CDR3 runs 15 amino acids, cysteine and phenylalanine included. Just the 45-base CDR3 DNA is kept, in frame starting at base 1. This clonotype was counted a few times. This receptor's antigen is unknown. The record has no base qualities; no much larger clone is one base away. The meaning of the sample's treatment or condition label: live attenuated yellow fever vaccine strain. At every blood-draw timepoint, two biological replicates of bulk PBMCs were collected. A standard Ficoll-Paque protocol was used to isolate PBMCs from peripheral blood. TriZol was used to extract RNA from bulk PBMCs, from CD4 and CD8 fractions, and from dextramer-positive and dextramer-negative fractions. Broader findings and caveats from the paper: Computational filtering was required because FACS-sorted repertoires could contain abundant contaminating clonotypes from the bulk population. A small fraction of clonotypes appeared in both the CD4 and CD8 compartments, likely as a result of convergent recombination. Because only two donors were included in the study, the extent to which the findings can be generalized is limited. Most clones expanded after primary vaccination were re-detected after the booster (96% of CD4 and about nine tenths of CD8), suggesting broad memory maintenance. Compared with the primary T-cell response, the secondary T-cell response was faster but weaker, reaching its peak on day 5 rather than on day 15.

TCR cDNA was made using 5'RACE template switching, a step that added a universal primer site and unique molecular identifiers. Priming of cDNA synthesis was performed from both the TCR alpha and TCR beta constant segments. Two PCR steps were used to amplify libraries, with sample barcodes and sequencing adapters being added in the second step. Sequencing of libraries was performed on Illumina HiSeq 2500 (2x100 bp) or NovaSeq (2x150 bp). In the source study's methods: Demultiplexing of reads and collapsing into UMI consensus sequences were performed with MIGEC, and V(D)J alignment was carried out with MiXCR. Vaccine-responding clonotypes were identified with edgeR using replicate PBMC samples, with FDR below 0.01 and a log2 fold change above 5 up to day 15 being required. Each bulk clonotype was labeled CD4 or CD8 based on which sequenced repertoire, CD4 or CD8, contained the clonotype at higher abundance. TCRdb reworked the public reads: Q25 trimming with fastp, MiXCR clone assembly, productive beta chains retained. Every CDR3 protein is listed once, alongside the most common genes and DNA of its rows. TCRdb, not the original authors, processed these V and J calls. The sample has about 580,000 distinct CDR3 sequences on record, roughly a sixth of them singletons. The ten largest clonotypes hold 17% of the sample.

The TCR sequence derives from a young man who received the YFV17D yellow fever vaccine. The rearrangement joined TRBV19 to TRBJ2-3; no D gene call is confident. The sequenced sample was PBMCs, obtained about 5 days after the first yellow fever vaccination. The CDR3 is CASSMWVRSTDTQYF. The DNA sequence follows: TGTGCCAGTAGTATGTGGGTGCGTAGCACAGATACGCAGTATTTT.